These 25 T cell receptor beta chains originate from one sample sequenced in a study of neurological immune-mediated disorders. TCRdb re-called the 5' RACE reads with MiXCR, one entry per CDR3 protein. The sample consists of approximately 36,000 distinct CDR3 sequences, approximately 14% of them appearing once. The sequenced material came from PBMCs. The receptors come from a woman in her fifties or sixties with HTLV-1-associated myelopathy (HAM/TSP).

This clonotype turned up a few times. The chain recombines TRBV6-5 with TRBJ2-7, with 8 nucleotides matching TRBD2. Germline-derived CDR1 and CDR2 are MNHEY and SVGAGI. The CDR3 loop spans 15 amino acids. V was pared by 6 bases and J by 0 bases, with 7 bases of the junction left unmatched. CDR3 bases: TGTGCCAGCAGGCCTAGCGGGCGAAACTCCTACGAGCAGTACTTC. It is translated as CASRPSGRNSYEQYF.

The table lists this clonotype with many counts. The V call is TRBV15, the J call TRBJ2-1, with a possible D match to TRBD2 (7 bases). CDR3 length: 15 residues. Trimming left V 8 bases short and J 1 base short, with 15 bases between. Germline assignment: CDR1 LNHNV and CDR2 YYDKDF (reference sequence). CDR3 sequence: CATQGGGQSYNEQFF. In DNA, the CDR3 is TGTGCCACCCAGGGAGGGGGGCAATCCTACAATGAGCAGTTCTTC. The full variable domain, in which reference TRBV15 and TRBJ2-1 provide the parts outside the CDR3, is DAMVIQNPRYQVTQFGKPVTLSCSQTLNHNVMYWYQQKSSQAPKLLFHYYDKDFNNEADTPDNFQSRRPNTSFCFLDIRSPGLGDTAMYLCATQGGGQSYNEQFFGPGTRLTVL.

This clonotype was found many times. The chain recombines TRBV7-2 with TRBJ2-7, with 10 nucleotides matching TRBD1. J gave up 4 bases and V 6 bases, and 9 bases lay outside the gene matches. The germline CDR1 and CDR2 sequences are SGHTA and FQGNSA. The CDR3 extends over 15 amino acids. The CDR3 loop reads CASRNPGQGFYEQYF. In DNA, the CDR3 is TGTGCCAGCAGAAATCCGGGACAGGGGTTTTACGAGCAGTACTTC.

Ten or more counts support this clonotype. The rearrangement uses TRBV6-5 and TRBJ1-1, with D unresolved. Deletions cut 1 base from V and 0 bases from J, with 15 bases between. Germline-derived CDR1 and CDR2 are MNHEY and SVGAGI. The CDR3 spans 17 residues. CDR3 sequence: CASSYWISRPMNTEAFF. The CDR3 DNA reads TGTGCCAGCAGTTACTGGATCAGTCGACCTATGAACACTGAAGCTTTCTTT.

This clonotype has a count of ten or more. This chain connects TRBV27 to TRBJ1-5; 7 bases are a match to TRBD1. The germline gives CDR1 MNHEY, CDR2 SMNVEV (reference sequence). V dropped 5 bases and J dropped 5; count of bases not matched to a gene: 6. This CDR3 is 14 amino acids long. The DNA of the CDR3 is TGTGCCAGCAGTATCAGACAGGGCCATCAGCCCCAGCATTTT. Translation: CASSIRQGHQPQHF.

This clonotype was counted at least ten times. This rearrangement joins TRBV15 to TRBJ1-1; the match to TRBD1 covers 8 bases. V dropped 3 bases and J dropped 1; count of bases not matched to a gene: 10. The CDR3 spans 17 residues. Germline V lookup: CDR1 LNHNV, CDR2 YYDKDF (reference sequence). The CDR3 protein is CATSRRGQGRENTEAFF. DNA for the CDR3: TGTGCCACCAGCAGGAGAGGACAGGGAAGGGAGAACACTGAAGCTTTCTTT.

About this clonotype itself: An end of the junction does not agree with germline; a read error may underlie this. V and J are TRBV7-9 and TRBJ1-6; the match to TRBD1 covers 10 bases. Germline V gives CDR1 SEHNR, CDR2 FQNEAQ (reference sequence). The CDR3 sequence is 16 residues long. The CDR3, as DNA: TGTGCCAGCATTATTATGACAGGGGGCGGGGGTTCACCCCGCCACTTT. It translates to CASIIMTGGGGSPRHF.

This clonotype was counted ten times or more. This chain uses TRBV5-1 with TRBJ1-1; TRBD1 might be the D (5 bases). V was pared by 0 bases and J by 2 bases, with 8 bases between. The length of the CDR3 is 14 residues. Germline V gene data show CDR1 as SGHRS and CDR2 as YFSETQ. CDR3 nucleotides: TGCGCCAGCAGCTTGGCACAGGAAAACACTGAAGCTTTCTTT. Its translation is CASSLAQENTEAFF.

The chain uses TRBV6-2 or TRBV6-3 and TRBJ2-3; the D is unclear. CDR3 size: 12 residues. V was trimmed by 5 bases and J by 0 bases, leaving 3 bases between them. Per the germline V gene, CDR1 is MNHEY and CDR2 is SVGEGT. Written as DNA, the CDR3 is TGTGCCAGCAGTCAGAGCACAGATACGCAGTATTTT. Its translation: CASSQSTDTQYF.

In this sample, this clonotype turned up many times. The genes are TRBV29-1 and TRBJ1-1, with a weak D call TRBD1 (5 bases). Trimming cost V 2 bases and J 4 bases, with 14 bases left between them. There are 14 residues in the CDR3. CDR1 and CDR2 (germline): SQVTM, ANQGSEA. Here the CDR3 reads CSVELGQGSTEAFF. In DNA form, the CDR3 reads TGCAGCGTTGAACTAGGGCAGGGAAGCACTGAAGCTTTCTTT.

This clonotype has just a few counts. The CDR3 here is CSARATPETQYF. CDR3 sequence (DNA): TGCAGTGCTAGAGCTACACCAGAGACCCAGTACTTC. The chain couples TRBV20-1 to TRBJ2-5; the D is unclear. V shed 1 base and J shed 4 bases, with 7 bases lying between them. Germline V gene lookup returns CDR1 DFQATT and CDR2 SNEGSKA (reference sequence). The CDR3 spans 12 residues.

This clonotype was found many times. V is TRBV5-1 and J is TRBJ1-2; no definite D call. This CDR3 spans 12 amino acids. The V gene lost 4 bases and the J gene lost 10 bases, with 14 bases spanning the gap. Germline CDR1 SGHRS, CDR2 YFSETQ. The CDR3 sequence: CASSIDIGDYTF. CDR3 nucleotide sequence: TGCGCCAGCAGCATTGACATCGGAGACTACACCTTC.

There are many counts of this clonotype. This chain's CDR3 is CASSEMGNSPLHF. The CDR3 region has the DNA TGTGCCAGCAGCGAAATGGGTAATTCACCCCTCCACTTT. The chain employs TRBV28 and TRBJ1-6, with D unresolved. Trimming removed 6 bases at V and 6 bases at J, with 9 bases between. Germline V gene sequence: CDR1 MDHEN, CDR2 SYDVKM. The CDR3 spans 13 residues.

This clonotype was detected ten times or more. The CDR3 DNA reads TGTGCCAGCAGCTTGAGCGGGACAGCGAACACCGGGGAGCTGTTTTTT. As protein: CASSLSGTANTGELFF. The chain carries TRBV5-6 and TRBJ2-2, with D perhaps assigned TRBD1 or TRBD2 (7 bases each). The CDR3 totals 16 residues. Looked up from germline, CDR1 is SGHDT and CDR2 is YYEEEE. The germline V and J ends were trimmed by 1 base and 0 bases, with 10 bases remaining between them. Using reference TRBV5-6 and TRBJ2-2 for the parts outside the CDR3, the full variable domain is DAGVTQSPTHLIKTRGQQVTLRCSPKSGHDTVSWYQQALGQGPQFIFQYYEEEERQRGNFPDRFSGHQFPNYSSELNVNALLLGDSALYLCASSLSGTANTGELFFGEGSRLTVL.

This clonotype is labeled as medium-sized (0.01 to 0.1%). This rearrangement joins TRBV5-6 to TRBJ2-7; D remains unclear. V was clipped by 1 base and J by 6 bases, with 11 bases between them. Germline V gene sequence: CDR1 SGHDT, CDR2 YYEEEE. The CDR3 is made up of 13 amino acids. The CDR3 DNA reads TGTGCCAGCAGCTTGTTGGGGATTCGCGAGCAGTACGTC. Amino acids: CASSLLGIREQYV.

This clonotype showed up many times. This sequence joins TRBV3-1 and TRBJ2-3; 14 positions agree with TRBD2. Germline loops: CDR1 LGHDT, CDR2 YNNKEL (reference sequence). V was pared by 6 bases and J by 7 bases, with 24 bases of the junction left unmatched. The CDR3 length is 21 residues. The CDR3 region has the DNA TGTGCCAGCAGTCGCGTCACCCCGGGACTAGCGGGGGCCCGGTCTTCGAATACGCAGTATTTT. Translated, it gives CASSRVTPGLAGARSSNTQYF.

The CDR3 DNA follows: TGTGCCATCAGTGACCCGACAGGGAGAACGTACAATGAGCAGTTCTTC. Protein sequence: CAISDPTGRTYNEQFF. This chain connects TRBV10-3 to TRBJ2-1; 7 bases are shared with TRBD1. The CDR3 sequence is 16 residues long. Germline V lookup: CDR1 ENHRY, CDR2 SYGVKD. V was pared by 3 bases and J by 4 bases, with 9 bases of the junction left unmatched.

This clonotype was observed a few times. The rearrangement links TRBV3-1 to TRBJ2-1; the D is unclear. Per the germline V gene, CDR1 is LGHDT and CDR2 is YNNKEL (reference sequence). This CDR3 spans 13 amino acids. Trimming stripped 3 bases from V and 11 bases from J, with 14 bases between. Written as DNA, the CDR3 is TGTGCCAGCAGCCAGCTCTCGGACGGACAGCAGTTCTTC. Amino acids: CASSQLSDGQQFF.

Within the sample, this clonotype is medium-sized. The chain recombines TRBV20-1 with TRBJ1-2, with D hard to call. The CDR3 runs 12 residues. Trimming shortened V by 6 bases and J by 4 bases, and 12 bases separated the two germline ends. The germline V gene has CDR1 DFQATT and CDR2 SNEGSKA (reference sequence). CDR3 sequence: CSAAPDFYGYTF. CDR3 bases: TGCAGTGCCGCCCCAGACTTCTATGGCTACACCTTC.

This clonotype was counted at least ten times. The rearrangement joins TRBV5-1 to TRBJ2-3; D ambiguous. Trimming cost V 0 bases and J 2 bases, with 13 bases left between them. Germline CDR1 is SGHRS and CDR2 is YFSETQ. The CDR3 spans 16 residues. The CDR3 sequence is CASSLESPRATDTQYF. The DNA for the CDR3 is TGCGCCAGCAGCTTGGAAAGTCCCCGGGCCACAGATACGCAGTATTTT. Full variable domain (remainder filled in from reference TRBV5-1 and TRBJ2-3): KAGVTQTPRYLIKTRGQQVTLSCSPISGHRSVSWYQQTPGQGLQFLFEYFSETQRNKGNFPGRFSGRQFSNSRSEMNVSTLELGDSALYLCASSLESPRATDTQYFGPGTRLTVL.

This clonotype was seen at least ten times. This chain joins TRBV28 and TRBJ2-7; the D gene is possibly TRBD2 (6 bases). The length of the CDR3 is 11 residues. Trimming took 11 bases from V and 7 from J, leaving 15 bases between them. Germline values: CDR1 MDHEN, CDR2 SYDVKM. DNA of the CDR3: TGTGCCTCAGAGGGAGGTAGAGAGCAGTACGTC. This sequence encodes CASEGGREQYV.

At least ten counts were recorded for this clonotype. CDR3 sequence: CSARQGSNQPQHF. The CDR3 DNA sequence: TGCAGTGCTAGACAGGGAAGCAATCAGCCCCAGCATTTT. This chain joins TRBV20-1 and TRBJ1-5; maybe TRBD1 (5 bases). The CDR3 has 13 residues. Trimming removed 2 bases from V and 1 base from J, with 6 bases in between. Germline V CDR1 and CDR2: DFQATT, SNEGSKA (reference sequence).

For this clonotype: A much larger clone lies one base from this, so it may be a read error. V is TRBV15 and J is TRBJ2-7, with D possibly TRBD1 on 6 matching bases. Germline-derived CDR1 and CDR2 are LNHNV and YYDKDF (reference sequence). The CDR3 loop spans 13 amino acids. CDR3 sequence reads: CAASRYRAYEQYF. The CDR3 coding sequence is TGTGCCGCCAGCAGATACAGGGCCTACGAGCAGTACTTC.

This clonotype was detected many times. V gene TRBV19 combines with J gene TRBJ1-2; D remains unclear. From germline, CDR1 is LNHDA and CDR2 SQIVND (reference sequence). The length of the CDR3 is 14 residues. The V gene lost 4 bases and the J gene lost 4 bases, with 13 bases spanning the gap. CDR3 residues: CASSSNGLGYGYTF. CDR3 coding DNA: TGTGCCAGTAGTAGCAACGGGCTTGGCTATGGCTACACCTTC.

This clonotype was found many times. The J gene is TRBJ1-1, the V gene TRBV6-1, with D possibly matching TRBD1 (5 bases). Germline CDR1 MNHNS, CDR2 SASEGT. The CDR3 runs to 13 residues. Trimming took 4 bases from V and 1 from J, leaving 7 bases between them. The CDR3 DNA follows: TGTGCCAGCAGTGTCGGGGGGAACACTGAAGCTTTCTTT. It yields the protein CASSVGGNTEAFF.